The rows below give T cell receptor beta chains drawn from one sample of a study of OX40 agonist ivuxolimab in advanced cancers. Sequencing used immunoSEQ multiplex PCR; TCRdb keeps in-frame clones, though not all of them. This table holds approximately 74,000 clones, 75% to 95% found once. The sequenced sample was CD4+ or CD8+ T cells sorted from blood, obtained in a trial of the OX40 agonist ivuxolimab. These receptors all come from an adult with an advanced solid tumor such as melanoma, head and neck, liver or kidney cancer. Both conserved end residues are part of each CDR3. The order of the fields is V gene, CDR3 protein.

V gene: TRBV7-9; CDR3 protein: CASSSGTGGNEQYF
V gene: TRBV6-1; CDR3 protein: CASSDVAAYEKLFF
V gene: TRBV7-9; CDR3 protein: CASSSDLLDGLGKQYF
V gene: TRBV6-6; CDR3 protein: CASSYPLDEQYF
V gene: TRBV30; CDR3 protein: CAWSIGSGVNEQFF
V gene: TRBV19; CDR3 protein: CASSIAQGAGSYGYTF
V gene: TRBV27; CDR3 protein: CASSISGNSYNEQFF
V gene: TRBV30; CDR3 protein: CACSHPSSYNEQFF
V gene: TRBV6-5; CDR3 protein: CASTNGQIYGYTF
V gene: TRBV29-1; CDR3 protein: CSVGRANTGELFF
V gene: TRBV5-4; CDR3 protein: CASSLSRAPYNEQFF
V gene: TRBV7-9; CDR3 protein: CASSYWDSGGETQYF
V gene: TRBV29-1; CDR3 protein: CSVEGGMGTGEKLFF
V gene: TRBV7-9; CDR3 protein: CASSVGTGLLTYEQYF
V gene: TRBV27; CDR3 protein: CASSLRQTDTQYF
V gene: TRBV19; CDR3 protein: CASSILGGYGDEQFF
V gene: TRBV30; CDR3 protein: CAWEDSQGARSYNEQFF
V gene: TRBV27; CDR3 protein: CASSLFAESYEQYF
V gene: TRBV7-8; CDR3 protein: CASSSWTEVNTEAFF
V gene: TRBV28; CDR3 protein: CASSLGADKTQETQYF
V gene: TRBV19; CDR3 protein: CASSMDGYSNQPQHF
V gene: TRBV5-4; CDR3 protein: CASSLSEESYGYTF
V gene: TRBV19; CDR3 protein: CASRSSYEQYF
V gene: TRBV28; CDR3 protein: CASRPLAGGFGEQFF
V gene: TRBV5-8; CDR3 protein: CASSTPGQGYGYTF
V gene: TRBV19; CDR3 protein: CASSILGGGLYEQYF
V gene: TRBV30; CDR3 protein: CAWRLAADTQYF
V gene: TRBV5-8; CDR3 protein: CASSRDRGLPNEQYF
V gene: TRBV4-3; CDR3 protein: CASSPPSGTDEAFF
V gene: TRBV10-3; CDR3 protein: CAISDRGLAVTYNEQFF
V gene: TRBV4-3; CDR3 protein: CASSQDTATNEKLFF
V gene: TRBV5-6; CDR3 protein: CASSFSLYSNQPQHF
V gene: TRBV27; CDR3 protein: CASSFSSGQLEAEAFF
V gene: TRBV15; CDR3 protein: CATSSDPSGRVNNEQFF
V gene: TRBV19; CDR3 protein: CASSIDLTGTSGGATDTQYF
V gene: TRBV28; CDR3 protein: CASLSRTFTEAFF
V gene: TRBV9; CDR3 protein: CASSVGGLPTDTQYF
V gene: TRBV19; CDR3 protein: CASSITEYSNQPQHF
V gene: TRBV14; CDR3 protein: CASSREGTGVYEQYF
V gene: TRBV4-2; CDR3 protein: CASSQDPGAGTGLYEQYF
V gene: TRBV14; CDR3 protein: CASSHGLAGYYEQYF
V gene: TRBV9; CDR3 protein: CASSPHGGGNGELFF
V gene: TRBV6-5; CDR3 protein: CASSYTGAYGYTF
V gene: TRBV19; CDR3 protein: CASTPGTRANYGYTF
V gene: TRBV30; CDR3 protein: CAWSRPYNEQFF
V gene: TRBV5-1; CDR3 protein: CASSLEVSIDGYTF
V gene: TRBV6-5; CDR3 protein: CASSLSGGSYEQYF
V gene: TRBV10-2; CDR3 protein: CASQSLRDEQYF
V gene: TRBV28; CDR3 protein: CASRTDGSEYEQYF
V gene: TRBV28; CDR3 protein: CASRQGTAYNEQFF
V gene: TRBV9; CDR3 protein: CASSDSSYNSPLHF
V gene: TRBV29-1; CDR3 protein: CSVEGRIFYNEQFF
V gene: TRBV9; CDR3 protein: CASSVGRRVGYSPLHF
V gene: TRBV5-4; CDR3 protein: CASSLGGGGTGELFF
V gene: TRBV27; CDR3 protein: CASSSGASNTEAFF